The TCR beta chain described here comes from a study of PD-L1 blockade in urothelial cancer. Study-level information: Male sex and bladder-origin urothelial cancer were recorded for about nine tenths of the roughly 29 patients.

Measured with immunoSEQ multiplex PCR; TCRdb has only the in-frame clones, and not every one. Altogether 70,000 to 85,000 clones are present, around four fifths being singletons, with the ten largest covering roughly 4.5%. CDR3 size: 17 residues. The sample here was PBMCs, taken around atezolizumab (anti-PD-L1) treatment. The receptor's source is a man in his 70s with urothelial cancer. The chain links TRBV1 to TRBJ2-1; the table names TRBD2, a call not compared with the DNA. TRBV1 has pseudogene status. In DNA, the CDR3 is TGCACCAGCAGCCCACCTGGGCCTCGGCGGGTCCTCAATGAGCAGTTCTTC. Translating it yields CTSSPPGPRRVLNEQFF.